What follows describes a single T cell receptor (beta chain). The data belong to a study of T cell changes during pregnancy in multiple sclerosis. CDR3 size: 16 residues. Germline loops: CDR1 LGHNA, CDR2 YNFKEQ. Germline trimming cut 4 bases from V and 5 bases from J; bases unmatched to any gene: 10. Clones were read by immunoSEQ multiplex PCR, and TCRdb kept only the in-frame ones, dropping some. The profile shows 35,000 to 45,000 clones, over 75% of them singletons. The TCR comes from a female donor in good health, enrolled as a control in a pregnancy study. The gene calls are TRBV4-2 and TRBJ2-1; 8 positions match TRBD1. The sample consisted of CD4+ T cells from peripheral blood mononuclear cells, taken in the first trimester of pregnancy. Here the CDR3 DNA reads TGTGCCAGCAGCCGGCCGGACAGGGACAATAACAATGAGCAGTTCTTC. Its protein is CASSRPDRDNNNEQFF.